The clone carrying this T cell receptor (beta chain) occurred many times. The antigen is undetermined. This entry is derived from a study of T cell repertoires in cytomegalovirus infection. Study details: Public TCR beta signatures were indicative of both CMV infection and a matching HLA type. Study findings and constraints: The ex vivo response showed dominance by HLA-C-restricted CMV-specific TCR beta clonotypes. CMV carriers having the relevant HLA were flagged by cumulative public TCR beta family frequency.

TCRdb reprocessed the reads via MiXCR and lists one record per CDR3 protein. The sample contains about 100,000 distinct CDR3 sequences, 20% to 30% of which appear only once. CDR1 MDHEN and CDR2 SYDVKM come from the germline V gene. The CDR3 runs 14 residues. V lost 6 bases to trimming and J lost 0 bases, with 12 bases between them. The clonotype was recovered from a human donor in good health (CMV status not recorded). Some clones in this sample may be carry-over from other donors' samples. This rearrangement joins TRBV28 to TRBJ2-7; TRBD2 might be the D (6 bases). The sequenced sample consisted of CD8+ T cells from PBMCs. CDR3 protein: CASRLEGTSYEQYF. The CDR3 nucleotides read TGTGCCAGCAGGTTGGAGGGCACCTCCTACGAGCAGTACTTC.